The 11 T cell receptor beta chains below come from one sample, sequenced in a study of identical twins. TCRdb re-derived calls from the 5' RACE reads in MiXCR, one entry per CDR3 protein. Here the sample spans 350,000 to 600,000 distinct CDR3 sequences, 14% being singletons. This sample also appeared in a second study, on yellow fever vaccine responses in identical twins.

Sequencing was carried out using CD4+ T cells sorted from blood. Every receptor here comes from a young woman in good health.

The V call is TRBV12-3 or TRBV12-4, the J call TRBJ2-2; 11 bases map to TRBD2. This CDR3 is built from 17 residues. Trimming removed 3 bases from V and 3 bases from J; junction bases left unmatched: 6. DNA of the CDR3: TGTGCCAGCAGTTTTCGTCTAGCGGGAGGAGACACCGGGGAGCTGTTTTTT. Encoded protein: CASSFRLAGGDTGELFF.

This clonotype has a count of ten or more. The chain is built from TRBV7-8 and TRBJ2-7; the match to TRBD1 covers 7 bases. J gave up 7 bases and V 3 bases, and 21 bases lay outside the gene matches. The CDR3 is 18 residues long. Germline V gene sequence: CDR1 SGHVS, CDR2 FQNEAQ. The CDR3: CASSFDLLNRQGVREQYF. Here the CDR3 DNA reads TGTGCCAGCAGCTTCGACCTATTGAATCGGCAGGGGGTGAGGGAGCAGTACTTC.

The chain combines TRBV12-3 or TRBV12-4 with TRBJ2-2; D not resolved. The ends were cut back, 5 bases at V and 7 bases at J, with 8 bases in the middle. The CDR3 runs 12 residues. CDR3 amino acids: CASSTGSGELFF. The DNA of the CDR3 is TGTGCCAGCAGTACCGGAAGCGGGGAGCTGTTTTTT.

This clonotype was observed a handful of times. The chain links TRBV3-1 to TRBJ2-7; TRBD1 matches at 8 bases. The CDR3 totals 21 residues. Germline-derived CDR1 and CDR2 are LGHDT and YNNKEL (reference sequence). Trimming cost V 2 bases and J 1 base; bases outside gene matches: 22. The CDR3 region is CASSQILRGLFRRTHSYEQYF. The DNA for the CDR3 is TGTGCCAGCAGCCAAATACTCAGGGGGCTCTTCAGACGGACCCATTCCTACGAGCAGTACTTC.

The J gene is TRBJ2-3, the V gene TRBV5-1; D possibly corresponds to TRBD1 (5 bases). V lost 4 bases and J 4 bases, leaving 19 bases between the germline ends. The germline CDR1 and CDR2 sequences are SGHRS and YFSETQ. The CDR3 contains 16 residues. CDR3 nucleotides: TGCGCCAGCAGCATGAAAAGGCAGGGTGGGGCAGATACGCAGTATTTT. It specifies CASSMKRQGGADTQYF.

This sequence joins TRBV12-3 or TRBV12-4 and TRBJ1-5; TRBD1 matches 10 bases. The ends lost 5 bases at V and 6 bases at J; junction bases unmatched: 10. The CDR3 consists of 16 residues. CDR3 sequence (DNA): TGTGCCAGCAGTCACCGGGACAGGGGCGTGGGTCAGCCCCAGCATTTT. Translated, it gives CASSHRDRGVGQPQHF.

Only a few counts were recorded for this clonotype. The chain joins TRBV4-3 to TRBJ1-2; D remains ambiguous. V gave up 4 bases and J gave up 1 base, with 13 bases separating them. Germline CDR1 and CDR2: LGHNA and YSLEER. The CDR3 has 15 residues. The CDR3 protein is CASSRRRSDNYGYTF. The CDR3 coding sequence is TGCGCCAGCAGCCGCAGGAGGAGTGATAACTATGGCTACACCTTC.

The rearrangement uses TRBV10-3 and TRBJ1-1, with 8 bases identical to TRBD1. CDR1 and CDR2 (germline): ENHRY, SYGVKD. The V segment lost 7 bases and the J segment 1 base; nucleotides outside the gene matches: 17. The CDR3 extends over 18 amino acids. This CDR3 is CAITLGAGGGEGNTEAFF. The CDR3 nucleotides are TGTGCCATCACCCTCGGGGCAGGGGGCGGAGAGGGGAACACTGAAGCTTTCTTT.

This clonotype has ten or more counts. The V gene is TRBV11-2, the J gene TRBJ2-7; 11 bases line up with TRBD2. Losses at the gene ends were 1 base for V and 3 bases for J; bases not matched to a gene: 8. This CDR3 contains 17 residues. Germline V lookup: CDR1 SGHAT, CDR2 FQNNGV. CDR3 in DNA: TGTGCCAGCAGCTTAGGGGCGGGACTAGCGGATAACTACGAGCAGTACTTC. It is translated as CASSLGAGLADNYEQYF.

This chain joins TRBV30 and TRBJ2-7; a weak D match, TRBD2 (6 bases). Germline V CDR1 and CDR2: GTSNPN, SVGIG (reference sequence). Trimming took off 0 bases at V and 0 bases at J, with 9 bases between the two ends. The CDR3 spans 14 residues. CDR3 residues: CAWSVGGGSYEQYF. The CDR3, as DNA: TGTGCCTGGAGTGTCGGGGGTGGCTCCTACGAGCAGTACTTC.

This clonotype was counted between two and nine times. The chain joins TRBV7-2 to TRBJ2-1, with 7 bases identical to TRBD2. Germline CDR1 and CDR2: SGHTA and FQGNSA. CDR3 length: 16 amino acids. Losses at the gene ends were 2 bases for V and 4 bases for J; bases not matched to a gene: 8. CDR3: CASSLMARGGYNEQFF. The CDR3 region has the DNA TGTGCCAGCAGCTTAATGGCGCGGGGAGGGTACAATGAGCAGTTCTTC.